Here is one T cell receptor beta chain with its context. Seattle's enrolled individuals joined amid active infection and were then monitored longitudinally. This sample was taken from a study of blood T cell repertoires in COVID-19. How the authors handled the data: The authors estimated nucleated cell counts from reference gene primer amplification. Repertoires were generated with immunoSEQ multiplex PCR, while TCRdb's copy carries only in-frame clones and drops some. That table furnishes V, J and clone size, whereas the DNA furnished D and trimming. The sample holds about 74,000 clones, approximately 89% seen once. Sequencing was done on a sample of peripheral blood. The sequence was collected from a man aged 50 or older with COVID-19, enrolled during active disease.

CDR3 DNA sequence: TGCAGCGTTGAAAACGGGCGGGCATCTGAAGCTTTCTTT. Its protein is CSVENGRASEAFF. The J gene is TRBJ1-1, the V gene TRBV29-1; no definite D call. The CDR3 runs to 13 residues. Trimming removed 2 bases at V and 6 bases at J, with 13 bases between. Germline-derived CDR1 and CDR2 are SQVTM and ANQGSEA.